The entry below gives a single T cell receptor (beta chain) sequence along with its context. Its antigen is still unknown. Per-base qualities were not stored, and no clone one base away is much larger. The trim is 6 bases for V and 0 bases for J, with a gap of 8 bases between the germline ends. Reading the germline V gene gives CDR1 SGHTA and CDR2 FQGNSA. Reading from cysteine to phenylalanine, the CDR3 counts 13 amino acids. The CDR3 DNA has 39 bases and is translated from base 1. This sample was taken from a study of T cell responses to AZD1222 COVID-19 vaccine (dated by TCRdb to about 2021). For context, the study as a whole: AZD1222 recipients with second doses at about 4 weeks or about 12 weeks were pooled, because spike-specific TCR depth and breadth did not differ between schedules. TCR sequencing was performed for over 230 trial participants, of whom about 200 were given two doses of AZD1222 and around 25 were given two doses of MenACWY control vaccine. Trial participants were enrolled into age subgroups of 18-55, 56-69 and 70-plus years, which contained around 150, 29 and 61 TCR-sequenced participants, respectively. Beyond this particular receptor, the publication reports: Because no day 14 peak-response samples were available, repertoires were characterized only after the peak T cell response. The 56-69-year group was small, and its depth increase did not reach significance, likely because of low power. Reportedly, almost half of the unique spike-specific TCRs recognized epitopes lying outside the regions that are mutated in the B.1.351 and B.1.1.7 variants. A significant rise in spike-specific TCR breadth and depth was observed after two AZD1222 doses relative to day 0 and relative to MenACWY recipients. Conclusions about previously exposed vaccinees were limited because only a handful of AZD1222 recipients were SARS-CoV-2 seropositive at baseline. The vaccine-associated CD4 TCRs covered the entire spike protein, and the dominant responses fell in regions 160-218 and 743-854. Participants were mostly white British, with more females than males. The authors suggested clonal diversity may have been underestimated.

The CDR3 regions of human TCRbeta chains were subjected to immunosequencing. The published analysis was carried out like this. TCRs in the repertoires were matched against a reference library of SARS-CoV-2-specific TCRs that had been generated with the MIRA antigen-specificity platform. Breadth meant the fraction of unique TCRs that were SARS-CoV-2-associated, whereas depth meant the fraction of total T cells that were SARS-CoV-2-associated. Using the MIRA data, each spike-specific TCR was assigned both to the spike region to which the TCR was reactive and to a CD4 or CD8 class. Log10-transformed breadth and depth values were compared by one-way ANOVA with Sidak's multiple comparisons tests. TCRdb provides this immuneACCESS table in a form limited to in-frame rearrangements. Some clones are lacking; in checked studies, under half of them reflect an unresolved V gene, and why the rest are absent is not known. V, J and clone size are those of that table, while D and trimming were read from the DNA. The sample profile shows 90,000 to 150,000 clones; approximately 90% of them were found once. Around 8.6% of the sample rests with the top ten.

The time point label, as the study defines it: baseline before first vaccination. Vaccinee samples came from UK trials COV001 and COV002, including a single-blind randomized controlled phase 2/3 trial of AZD1222 (ChAdOx1 nCoV-19) in healthy adults. Trial participant PBMC samples were collected at day 0 and day 28 after the second dose for TCRbeta chain sequencing. The chain was built from TRBV7-2 and TRBJ1-1; there is no confident call for the D gene. This receptor was taken from an adult in good health. Specimen: peripheral blood, collected on day 0 of AZD1222 vaccination. The nucleotide sequence is given as TGTGCCAGCAGTTCGATTCTGAACACTGAAGCTTTCTTT. This translates into CASSSILNTEAFF.